This is a list of T cell receptor beta chains from one sample in a study of shared clonotypes between healthy human individuals. Measured with immunoSEQ multiplex PCR; TCRdb has only the in-frame clones, and not every one. The table records roughly 2.5 million clones, approximately 92% of them present only once. Sequenced input: naive CD4+ T cells sorted from blood. The receptors were sampled from a man between 18 and 35 years old in good health. Both conserved end residues are part of each CDR3. A D gene is named only where the DNA matches it firmly. Only some rows state a clone size, as once, few, many or a class for expanded clones.

cdr3_length d_call j_call clone_size v_call cdr3_nt cdr3_aa
15 . TRBJ2-7 . TRBV28 TGTGCCAGCAGTCTTTTGAATAGGGTAACCTACGAGCAGTACTTC CASSLLNRVTYEQYF
14 . TRBJ1-1 . TRBV5-1 TGCGCCAGCAGCCCGACAGGAATCTACACTGAAGCTTTCTTT CASSPTGIYTEAFF
14 TRBD1 TRBJ1-2 . TRBV4-1 TGCGCCAGCAGCAACCAACAGGGGGCGCGTGGCTACACCTTC CASSNQQGARGYTF
16 TRBD1 TRBJ2-7 . TRBV11-2 TGTGCCAGCAGCCAACCACCGGGACAGAACTCCTACGAGCAGTACTTC CASSQPPGQNSYEQYF
17 TRBD1 TRBJ1-3 . TRBV7-8 TGTGCCAGCAGCCACACACCGACAGGGAGCTCTGGAAACACCATATATTTT CASSHTPTGSSGNTIYF
18 . TRBJ1-1 once TRBV19 TGTGCCAGTAGTGCCACAAAAGTGGGCGCAAGGGGAGACACTGAAGCTTTCTTT CASSATKVGARGDTEAFF
14 . TRBJ1-2 . TRBV6-5 TGTGCCAGCAGTACCGTCTCAGAAAACTATGGCTACACCTTC CASSTVSENYGYTF
16 . TRBJ2-2 . TRBV5-1 TGCGCCAGCAGCTTACCGGGAATTAGGGGCACCGGGGAGCTGTTTTTT CASSLPGIRGTGELFF
15 . TRBJ2-2 . TRBV7-2 TGTGCCAGCAGCTTAGGGACTGTAAACACCGGGGAGCTGTTTTTT CASSLGTVNTGELFF
14 . TRBJ1-5 . TRBV11-2 TGTGCCAGCAGCCCCACAGGGCTCAATCAGCCCCAGCATTTT CASSPTGLNQPQHF
16 TRBD1 TRBJ1-6 . TRBV7-9 TGTGCCAGCAGCCCGAACAGGGGTGGGGGGGGCAGACCCCTCCACTTT CASSPNRGGGGRPLHF
17 . TRBJ2-2 . TRBV11-2 TGTGCCAGCAGCCATAATCCGGGACTTACGAACACCGGGGAGCTGTTTTTT CASSHNPGLTNTGELFF
17 TRBD2 TRBJ2-1 . TRBV5-6 TGTGCCAGCAGCTTGGCCGGACTAGCGGGGTACTACAATGAGCAGTTCTTC CASSLAGLAGYYNEQFF
14 TRBD1 TRBJ1-2 . TRBV18 TGTGCCAGCTCACCACGGGGACAGGTGGGGGGCTACACCTTC CASSPRGQVGGYTF
16 . TRBJ2-4 . TRBV4-2 TGTGCCAGCAGCCAAGTCTTAGGGGGAGCCAAAAACATTCAGTACTTC CASSQVLGGAKNIQYF
13 . TRBJ2-5 . TRBV5-1 TGCGCCAGCAGCCCTGGACCGAGCGAGACCCAGTACTTC CASSPGPSETQYF
13 . TRBJ1-2 . TRBV6-1 TGTGCCAGCAGTGAAGCGGGGGGCTATGGCTACACCTTC CASSEAGGYGYTF
14 . TRBJ2-2 once TRBV2 TGTGCCAGCGCAGAACAGGGAAACACCGGGGAGCTGTTTTTT CASAEQGNTGELFF
17 TRBD1 TRBJ2-2 . TRBV7-9 TGTGCCAGCAGCCCCAAAATGACAGGGCTCAGCACCGGGGAGCTGTTTTTT CASSPKMTGLSTGELFF
12 . TRBJ1-2 few TRBV30 TGTGCCTGGAGTGTACGATCCTATGGCTACACCTTC CAWSVRSYGYTF
16 . TRBJ2-1 . TRBV7-2 TGTGCCAGCAGCTTAAAACGGGACCGGGTCTACAATGAGCAGTTCTTC CASSLKRDRVYNEQFF
14 TRBD2 TRBJ2-1 . TRBV10-1 TGCGCCAGCAGTGAGGGGGGACTAGCAAATGAGCAGTTCTTC CASSEGGLANEQFF
15 TRBD2 TRBJ2-4 . TRBV30 TGTGCCTTCTTACTACTAGCGGGAGGTCAAAACATTCAGTACTTC CAFLLLAGGQNIQYF
14 TRBD2 TRBJ2-5 . TRBV18 TGTGCCAGCTCACCCGGGGGGACCCGGAAGACCCAGTACTTC CASSPGGTRKTQYF
15 . TRBJ2-5 . TRBV2 TGTGCCAGCAGTGAGGGAGGGGGGCTACAAGAGACCCAGTACTTC CASSEGGGLQETQYF
14 . TRBJ1-5 . TRBV19 TGTGCCAGTAAGGGGGGAAGGAACAATCAGCCCCAGCATTTT CASKGGRNNQPQHF
13 . TRBJ2-7 . TRBV7-2 TGTGCCAGCACTAGAGCTGCGGGGTACGAGCAGTACTTC CASTRAAGYEQYF
17 TRBD1 TRBJ1-1 . TRBV18 TGTGCCAGCTCACCTTATAACCCAACAGGGGGATACACTGAAGCTTTCTTT CASSPYNPTGGYTEAFF